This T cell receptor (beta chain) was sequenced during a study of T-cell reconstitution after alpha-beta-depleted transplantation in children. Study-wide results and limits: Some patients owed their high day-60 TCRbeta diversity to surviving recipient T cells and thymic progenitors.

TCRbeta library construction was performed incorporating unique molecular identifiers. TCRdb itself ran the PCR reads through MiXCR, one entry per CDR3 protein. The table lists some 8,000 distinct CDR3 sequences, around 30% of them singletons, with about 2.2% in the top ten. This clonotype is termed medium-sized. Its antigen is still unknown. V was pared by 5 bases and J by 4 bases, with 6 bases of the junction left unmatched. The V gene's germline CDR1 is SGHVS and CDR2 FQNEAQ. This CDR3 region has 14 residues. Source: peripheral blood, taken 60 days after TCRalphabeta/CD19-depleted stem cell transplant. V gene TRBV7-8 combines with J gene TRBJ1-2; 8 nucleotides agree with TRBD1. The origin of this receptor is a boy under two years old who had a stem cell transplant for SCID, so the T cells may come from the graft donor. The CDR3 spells CASSRQGWFYGYTF. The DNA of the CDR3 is TGTGCCAGCAGCCGACAGGGGTGGTTCTATGGCTACACCTTC.